The 15 T cell receptor beta chains below were found in one sample sequenced in a study of naive and memory T cell subsets. Two oligonucleotides, mixed equimolar, formed the beta constant-region primer covering TRBC1 and TRBC2. Four rounds of PCR amplified the ligated cDNA using nested alpha and beta constant-region primers plus SP2. Each CDR3 protein gets one entry after TCRdb re-called the UMI-ligation and nested PCR reads with MiXCR. Of over 110,000 distinct CDR3 sequences listed, about 20% are singletons. Study observations and caveats: Naive repertoires, especially CD8, held a few larger clonotypes, possibly memory cells re-expressing CD45RA.

These receptors lack a known antigen. Material: naive CD8+ T cells from blood. These receptors originate from a human donor in good health.

The CDR3 region is CSVVQGGTEAFF. The CDR3, as DNA: TGCAGCGTTGTTCAGGGTGGGACTGAAGCTTTCTTT. This chain joins TRBV29-1 and TRBJ1-1; D is perhaps TRBD1 (5 bases). This CDR3 is built from 12 residues. Germline CDR1 and CDR2: SQVTM and ANQGSEA. Trimming cost V 4 bases and J 5 bases, with 11 bases left between them.

This clonotype has a handful of counts. The rearrangement links TRBV28 to TRBJ2-7, with D tentatively TRBD1 (6 bases). Trimming removed 4 bases from V and 2 bases from J, with 21 bases in between. The CDR3 runs 17 residues. Germline V gene data show CDR1 as MDHEN and CDR2 as SYDVKM. The DNA of the CDR3 is TGTGCCAGCAGTTCCCAACCTTTGGGGGCCCTGACCTACGAGCAGTACTTC. Amino acid sequence: CASSSQPLGALTYEQYF.

The chain joins TRBV4-3 to TRBJ1-6; D not certain. V was pared by 0 bases and J by 7 bases, with 4 bases between. This CDR3 is 13 amino acids long. Germline V gene data show CDR1 as LGHNA and CDR2 as YSLEER. The CDR3 here is CASSQDKNSPLHF. The CDR3 nucleotides are TGCGCCAGCAGCCAAGATAAGAATTCACCCCTCCACTTT.

A few counts support this clonotype. This chain links TRBV6-5 with TRBJ1-6; weak D call: TRBD1 (5 bases). This CDR3 is built from 16 residues. Germline-derived CDR1 and CDR2 are MNHEY and SVGAGI. The V end lost 0 bases, the J end lost 10 bases, and 16 bases lay between the germline ends. The CDR3 DNA follows: TGTGCCAGCAGTTACTCGGGCGGGGCCCTAGGATCACCCCTCCACTTT. Its translation: CASSYSGGALGSPLHF.

This clonotype has more than one count but fewer than ten. The chain recombines TRBV6-6 with TRBJ1-1, with D hard to call. Germline values: CDR1 MNHNY, CDR2 SVGAGI (reference sequence). The V end lost 2 bases, the J end lost 4 bases, and 11 bases lay between the germline ends. The CDR3 runs 14 residues. CDR3 loop: CASSYRSRATEAFF. The CDR3 DNA sequence: TGTGCCAGCAGTTACAGGTCCCGAGCCACTGAAGCTTTCTTT.

This clonotype was picked up a small number of times. The V call is TRBV28, the J call TRBJ2-1, with 8 bases lining up with TRBD2. V lost 6 bases, J lost 5 bases, and 9 bases stayed unmatched. This CDR3 has 15 residues. Germline V gene data show CDR1 as MDHEN and CDR2 as SYDVKM. CDR3 residues: CASRLPAGVNNEQFF. CDR3 DNA: TGTGCCAGCAGGCTCCCAGCGGGGGTTAACAATGAGCAGTTCTTC.

The rearrangement links TRBV12-3 or TRBV12-4 to TRBJ2-7; TRBD2 matches at 10 bases. The J segment lost 4 bases and the V segment lost 6 bases, leaving 6 bases of the junction unmatched. The CDR3 covers 14 residues. The CDR3 sequence is CASRSGTSVYEQYF. CDR3 nucleotides: TGTGCCAGCAGATCCGGGACTAGCGTGTACGAGCAGTACTTC.

The sample holds a few counts of this clonotype. This rearrangement joins TRBV5-1 to TRBJ2-1; 9 bases are a match to TRBD2. The CDR3 has 11 residues. Per germline, CDR1 SGHRS and CDR2 YFSETQ. J lost 13 bases, V lost 5 bases, and 4 bases had no gene match. The CDR3, as DNA: TGCGCCAGCAGGGTAGCGGGAGTTCAGTTCTTC. It translates to CASRVAGVQFF. Combining the CDR3 with reference TRBV5-1 and TRBJ2-1 gives the whole variable domain KAGVTQTPRYLIKTRGQQVTLSCSPISGHRSVSWYQQTPGQGLQFLFEYFSETQRNKGNFPGRFSGRQFSNSRSEMNVSTLELGDSALYLCASRVAGVQFFGPGTRLTVL.

This clonotype was detected a few times. The chain has TRBV28 and TRBJ2-5; D uncertain. The CDR3 is 13 amino acids. Germline CDR1 MDHEN, CDR2 SYDVKM. V lost 2 bases and J lost 7, with 11 bases in between. CDR3 DNA sequence: TGTGCCAGCAGTTTACCGGGTCCGGGGACCCAGTACTTC. Its protein is CASSLPGPGTQYF. The whole variable domain, filled in from reference TRBV28 and TRBJ2-5, reads DVKVTQSSRYLVKRTGEKVFLECVQDMDHENMFWYRQDPGLGLRLIYFSYDVKMKEKGDIPEGYSVSREKKERFSLILESASTNQTSMYLCASSLPGPGTQYFGPGTRLLVL.

J is TRBJ2-1 and V is TRBV29-1; D unclear. The germline V gene encodes CDR1 SQVTM and CDR2 ANQGSEA. The V and J ends lost 0 bases and 8 bases respectively, with 11 bases between them. This CDR3 contains 13 residues. The CDR3 protein is CSVEEIGKHEQFF. DNA of the CDR3: TGCAGCGTTGAAGAGATAGGGAAGCATGAGCAGTTCTTC.

The chain carries TRBV6-2 or TRBV6-3 and TRBJ2-6; no clear D gene. CDR3 length: 15 amino acids. V lost 2 bases, J lost 0 bases, and 5 bases lay in between. CDR1 is MNHEY and CDR2 is SVGEGT in the germline V gene. CDR3 sequence reads: CASSYGNSGANVLTF. The CDR3 coding sequence is TGTGCCAGCAGTTACGGGAACTCTGGGGCCAACGTCCTGACTTTC.

The chain couples TRBV14 to TRBJ2-1; D gene ambiguous. Trimming pared 1 base from V and 3 bases from J, leaving 10 bases between. This CDR3 contains 15 residues. Germline V gene lookup returns CDR1 SGHDN and CDR2 FVKESK. CDR3 region: CASSQGPGLYNEQFF. In DNA form, the CDR3 reads TGTGCCAGCAGCCAAGGTCCAGGCCTCTACAATGAGCAGTTCTTC.

In its sample, this clonotype was seen a few times. In DNA, the CDR3 is TGTGCCAGCAGTCCGAGCGGGAGGCTGTACAATGAGCAGTTCTTC. Its translation is CASSPSGRLYNEQFF. This rearrangement joins TRBV12-3 or TRBV12-4 to TRBJ2-1, with 9 nucleotides matching TRBD2. J lost 4 bases, V lost 5 bases, and 6 bases had no gene match. The CDR3 extends over 15 amino acids.

This clonotype was seen once. This CDR3 reads CASSDIAGDYTGELFF. The CDR3 bases are TGTGCCAGCAGTGATATAGCGGGAGATTACACCGGGGAGCTGTTTTTT. V gene TRBV2 combines with J gene TRBJ2-2; 9 bases match TRBD2. CDR3 length: 16 amino acids. Germline CDR1 and CDR2: SNHLY and FYNNEI. Trimming cost V 3 bases and J 3 bases; bases outside gene matches: 5.

There are a few counts of this clonotype. The chain joins TRBV9 to TRBJ2-1; 9 bases line up with TRBD2. This CDR3 has 15 amino acids. CDR1 is SGDLS and CDR2 is YYNGEE in the germline V gene. The V segment lost 0 bases and the J segment 10 bases; nucleotides outside the gene matches: 8. CDR3 in amino acids: CASSVGGGRAREQFF. The CDR3 DNA reads as TGTGCCAGCAGCGTAGGTGGCGGGAGGGCCAGGGAGCAGTTCTTC.